This T cell receptor beta chain emerged from a study of blood T cell repertoires in COVID-19. Turning to the study itself: The United States, Italy and Spain supplied acute and convalescent COVID-19 samples. T cells, B-cell-depleted T cells, or PBMCs provided the cDNA or gDNA that served as material.

Trimming left V 6 bases short and J 8 bases short, with 22 bases between. CDR3 length: 15 residues. Germline lookup yields CDR1 SNHLY and CDR2 FYNNEI. How the authors handled the data: Reference gene primer amplification yielded estimated nucleated cell counts. Assay: immunoSEQ multiplex PCR; the TCRdb copy retains only in-frame clones and omits some. That table is the source of V, J and clone size, and D and trimming were worked out from the DNA. The sample lists some 160,000 clones; around 82% were seen once. J is TRBJ1-2 and V is TRBV2; tentatively, D is TRBD1 (6 bases). The sample consisted of peripheral blood. The TCR sequence derives from a woman of 80 years or more with acute or convalescent COVID-19. The chain's CDR3 is CASRQGSLHLGGYTF. CDR3 nucleotides: TGTGCCAGCAGGCAGGGGTCACTACATTTGGGGGGCTACACCTTC.